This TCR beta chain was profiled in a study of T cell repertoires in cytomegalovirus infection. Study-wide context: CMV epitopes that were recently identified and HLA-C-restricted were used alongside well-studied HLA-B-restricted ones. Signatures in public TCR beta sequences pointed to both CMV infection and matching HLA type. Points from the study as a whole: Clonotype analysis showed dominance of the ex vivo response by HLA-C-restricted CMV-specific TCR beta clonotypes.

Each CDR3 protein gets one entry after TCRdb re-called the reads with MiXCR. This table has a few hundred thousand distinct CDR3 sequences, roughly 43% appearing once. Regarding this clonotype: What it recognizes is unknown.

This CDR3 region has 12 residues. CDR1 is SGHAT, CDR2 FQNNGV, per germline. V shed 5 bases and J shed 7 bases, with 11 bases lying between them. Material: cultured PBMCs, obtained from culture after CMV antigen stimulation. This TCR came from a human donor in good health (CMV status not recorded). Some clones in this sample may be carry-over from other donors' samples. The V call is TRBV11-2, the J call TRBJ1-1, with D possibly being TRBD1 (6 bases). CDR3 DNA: TGTGCCAGCAGCCAAAGGGGGTTTGAAGCTTTCTTT. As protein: CASSQRGFEAFF.